This T cell receptor beta chain was captured by sequencing in a study of blood T cell repertoires in COVID-19. The CDR3 runs to 16 residues. TCRdb's table, derived via immunoSEQ multiplex PCR, lists solely in-frame clones and lacks some. The sample holds fewer than 60,000 clones, roughly 79% seen once. J is TRBJ1-2 and V is TRBV21-1. TRBV21-1 is a documented pseudogene. The specimen sequenced was peripheral blood. This receptor was taken from a man in his sixties with acute or convalescent COVID-19. The CDR3 region is CASSPTGGSGYYGYTF. In nucleotides, the CDR3 is TGTGCCAGCAGCCCTACGGGGGGGTCCGGTTACTATGGCTACACCTTC.